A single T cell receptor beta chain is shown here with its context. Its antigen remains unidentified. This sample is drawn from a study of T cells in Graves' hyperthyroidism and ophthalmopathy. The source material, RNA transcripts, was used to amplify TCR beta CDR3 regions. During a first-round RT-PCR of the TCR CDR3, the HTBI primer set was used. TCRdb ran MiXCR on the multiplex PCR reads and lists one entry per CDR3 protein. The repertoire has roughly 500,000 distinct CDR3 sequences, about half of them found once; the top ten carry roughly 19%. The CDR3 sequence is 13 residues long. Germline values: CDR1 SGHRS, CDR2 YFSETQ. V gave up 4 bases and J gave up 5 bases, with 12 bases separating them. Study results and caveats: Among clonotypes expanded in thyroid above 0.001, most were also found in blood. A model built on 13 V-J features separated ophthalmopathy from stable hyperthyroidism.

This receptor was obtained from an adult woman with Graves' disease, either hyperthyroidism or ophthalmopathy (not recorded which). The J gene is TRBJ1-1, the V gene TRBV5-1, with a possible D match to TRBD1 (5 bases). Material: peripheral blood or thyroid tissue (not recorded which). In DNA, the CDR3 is TGCGCCAGCAGCGGGACTCGGTTTACTGAAGCTTTCTTT. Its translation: CASSGTRFTEAFF.